Listed below are T cell receptor beta chains from one sample, sequenced in a study of CD8+ T cells in alopecia areata. Only in-frame clones appear in the TCRdb table, and some are missing; sequencing was by immunoSEQ multiplex PCR. The sample includes approximately 200,000 clones, about 60% of them seen just once. Sequenced here: CD4+ T cells sorted from blood, sampled at week 4, from a patient treated with tofacitinib. These receptors were taken from a human donor with alopecia areata. CDR3s include the opening cysteine and the closing phenylalanine or tryptophan. The D gene is left open where the match is weak. The size of a clone is reported for some rows only, either as once, few or many, or as a class for expanded clones.

>TRBJ2-3|-|TRBV2|-
TGTGCCAGCAGTCCTGACAGACTACGGCGGGGAGATACGCAGTATTTT
CASSPDRLRRGDTQYF
>TRBJ1-5|once|TRBV27|TRBD1
TGTGCCAGCAACCCGGGACAGGGGGCTCGGCAGCCCCAGCATTTT
CASNPGQGARQPQHF
>TRBJ1-1|-|TRBV25-1|-
TGTGCCAGCAGTGAAATGGAGAACACTGAAGCTTTCTTT
CASSEMENTEAFF
>TRBJ2-2|few|TRBV27|TRBD2
TGTGCCAGCAGTTTATTTACAGGACTAGCGGGAAATGTCCACACCGGGGAGCTGTTTTTT
CASSLFTGLAGNVHTGELFF
>TRBJ2-5|-|TRBV18|-
TGTGCCGGATCAGACCAAGAGACCCAGTACTTC
CAGSDQETQYF
>TRBJ2-7|-|TRBV4-1|TRBD2
TGCGCCAGCAGCCAAGATTCCACTAGCGGGGGATACGAGCAGTACTTC
CASSQDSTSGGYEQYF
>TRBJ2-2|-|TRBV30|-
TGTGCCTGGAGTGGGCAGGGAGGCGGGGAGCTGTTTTTT
CAWSGQGGGELFF
>TRBJ2-1|-|TRBV5-1|TRBD2
TGCGCCAGCAGCTTGAAGCGGCTAGCGGGCTACAATGAGCAGTTCTTC
CASSLKRLAGYNEQFF
>TRBJ2-6|-|TRBV29-1|-
TGCAGCGTTGAAGCTAACGTCCTGACTTTC
CSVEANVLTF
>TRBJ1-5|-|TRBV30|TRBD1
TGTGCCTGGAGTAGGACAGGGAATCAGCCCCAGCATTTT
CAWSRTGNQPQHF
>TRBJ2-1|-|TRBV5-1|TRBD2
TGCGCCAGCAGCTTGTCAGCGGGGGCAGTCAATGAGCAGTTCTTC
CASSLSAGAVNEQFF
>TRBJ1-4|-|TRBV5-8|TRBD1
TGTGCCAGCAGCGAGGGACAGATCGCAACTAATGAAAAACTGTTTTTT
CASSEGQIATNEKLFF
>TRBJ2-5|-|TRBV6-5|TRBD2
TGTGCCAGCAGTTACGGCGGGAGTAGGGCAGAGACCCAGTACTTC
CASSYGGSRAETQYF
>TRBJ2-7|-|TRBV4-2|-
TGTGCCAGCAGCCAAGAGGTGAGCTCCTACGAGCAGTACTTC
CASSQEVSSYEQYF
>TRBJ2-7|-|TRBV28|-
TGTGCCAGCCGGACTCGACTTGTGGACGAGCAGTACTTC
CASRTRLVDEQYF
>TRBJ2-3|-|TRBV29-1|-
TGCAGCGTTGGGGTTACATACGATAACACAGATACGCAGTATTTT
CSVGVTYDNTDTQYF
>TRBJ1-1|-|TRBV29-1|-
TGCAGCGTAGTACGACTCCTTATGAACACTGAAGCTTTCTTT
CSVVRLLMNTEAFF
>TRBJ2-1|few|TRBV27|-
TGTGCCAGCAGGACGACGGGGGGCGATGAGCAGTTCTTC
CASRTTGGDEQFF
>TRBJ1-5|few|TRBV5-6|-
TGTGCCAGCAGCCGAGACGGATCGGCTAGCAATCAGCCCCAGCATTTT
CASSRDGSASNQPQHF
>TRBJ1-2|few|TRBV2|-
TGTGCCAGCAAGGCGGAGTCCTATGGCTACACCTTC
CASKAESYGYTF
>TRBJ1-2|-|TRBV30|-
TGTGCCTGGAGTGTCCCAGGGAGGCGCTATGGCTACACCTTC
CAWSVPGRRYGYTF
>TRBJ2-5|-|TRBV4-2|-
TGTGCCAGCAGCCAAGCAGGTGATTTGGAGACCCAGTACTTC
CASSQAGDLETQYF
>TRBJ2-3|few|TRBV7-9|-
TGTGCCAGCAGCTTAGTGAGAGATACGCAGTATTTT
CASSLVRDTQYF
>TRBJ2-3|-|TRBV15|-
TGTGCCACCAGCAGAGAAAGAAGTACGCAGTATTTT
CATSRERSTQYF
>TRBJ2-2|few|TRBV7-8|TRBD1
TGTGCCAGCAGCTCACAGGGGACCGGGGAGCTGTTTTTT
CASSSQGTGELFF
>TRBJ2-2|few|TRBV5-1|-
TGCGCCAGCAGCTTGGTGGTCAACACCGGGGAGCTGTTTTTT
CASSLVVNTGELFF
>TRBJ2-3|-|TRBV9|-
TGTGCCAGCAGCGGTCAATTTGCAGATACGCAGTATTTT
CASSGQFADTQYF